This TCR beta chain emerged from a study of CD8 T cells in ankylosing spondylitis. MiXCR, run by TCRdb on the 5' RACE reads, gives a single entry per CDR3 protein. The sample has a few hundred thousand distinct CDR3 sequences, approximately 20% seen once. A few counts support this clonotype. What it recognizes is unknown. CDR1 is MNHNS and CDR2 is SASEGT in the germline V gene. The CDR3 has 15 residues. Trimming pared 5 bases from V and 0 bases from J, leaving 8 bases between. Study-level findings and limits: What seemed typical of ankylosing spondylitis blood was a TCR beta motif built from roughly 8 highly homologous variants.

The sample was blood, either unsorted or a sorted T cell fraction (not recorded which). The sequence was collected from a male donor with ankylosing spondylitis. The J gene is TRBJ2-6, the V gene TRBV6-1; tentative D call: TRBD1 (6 bases). The CDR3 nucleotides are TGTGCCAGCAGTCAACAGGGCTCTGGGGCCAACGTCCTGACTTTC. This encodes CASSQQGSGANVLTF.